Below are 9 T cell receptor beta chains sequenced from a single sample in a study of blood T cells in healthy people across ages. Next came a second PCR, run for about 6 to 12 cycles, which used a sample-barcoded 5' primer along with a J-beta primer mix. TCRdb re-called the 5' RACE reads through MiXCR, storing one row per CDR3 protein. The data contain about 1.5 million distinct CDR3 sequences, approximately 43% of them singletons. Sequences were obtained from blood. The receptors come from a woman aged 18-30 years in good health.

This chain joins TRBV27 and TRBJ2-7, with D possibly being TRBD1 (6 bases). V shed 3 bases and J shed 2 bases, with 11 bases lying between them. The CDR3 consists of 14 residues. Germline V gene lookup returns CDR1 MNHEY and CDR2 SMNVEV (reference sequence). The CDR3 DNA reads as TGTGCCAGCAGTTTGCAGGGGTGGACCTACGAGCAGTACTTC. Encoded protein: CASSLQGWTYEQYF.

This clonotype was observed a handful of times. The rearrangement joins TRBV5-6 to TRBJ2-6; D unclear. From germline, CDR1 is SGHDT and CDR2 YYEEEE. V was pared by 4 bases and J by 0 bases, with 11 bases between. There are 16 residues in the CDR3. CDR3 DNA sequence: TGTGCCAGCAGCCGGTACATATCCTCTGGGGCCAACGTCCTGACTTTC. This translates into CASSRYISSGANVLTF.

V gene TRBV27 combines with J gene TRBJ2-1; 7 bases fit TRBD2. The CDR3 loop spans 16 amino acids. Per germline, CDR1 MNHEY and CDR2 SMNVEV (reference sequence). J lost 2 bases, V lost 5 bases, and 9 bases had no gene match. Here the CDR3 DNA reads TGTGCCAGCAGTGGGGGGAGGGCCGGGACCTACAATGAGCAGTTCTTC. It is translated as CASSGGRAGTYNEQFF.

The chain joins TRBV29-1 to TRBJ2-1, with D possibly TRBD2 on 5 matching bases. This CDR3 region has 14 residues. Germline V gene lookup returns CDR1 SQVTM and CDR2 ANQGSEA. The V end lost 8 bases, the J end lost 5 bases, and 19 bases lay between the germline ends. The CDR3 nucleotides read TGCAGCTCCCTGACTTTCTCTAGCCACAATGAGCAGTTCTTC. Its translation: CSSLTFSSHNEQFF.

This clonotype was picked up a small number of times. This chain links TRBV2 with TRBJ1-5; perhaps TRBD1 as D (5 bases). Germline values: CDR1 SNHLY, CDR2 FYNNEI. The CDR3 totals 14 residues. Trimming left V 6 bases short and J 5 bases short, with 14 bases between. The CDR3 spells CASRFTGAYQPQHF. The CDR3 DNA sequence: TGTGCCAGCAGATTTACCGGGGCTTATCAGCCCCAGCATTTT.

The chain employs TRBV6-2 or TRBV6-3 and TRBJ1-5, with D perhaps TRBD1 (6 bases). CDR1 and CDR2 (germline): MNHEY, SVGEGT. Trimming pared 7 bases from V and 7 bases from J, leaving 14 bases between. The CDR3 is 13 amino acids. The CDR3 region is CASTYTGRQPQHF. CDR3 DNA: TGTGCCAGCACCTATACAGGGCGGCAGCCCCAGCATTTT.

In this sample, this clonotype turned up a few times. The chain couples TRBV27 to TRBJ2-3; TRBD2 agrees at 8 bases. Trimming took 2 bases from V and 2 from J; bases not matched to a gene: 6. The CDR3 consists of 16 residues. Germline assignment: CDR1 MNHEY and CDR2 SMNVEV (reference sequence). CDR3 coding DNA: TGTGCCAGCAGTTTACGGTCGGGAGGGCCCACAGATACGCAGTATTTT. Translation gives CASSLRSGGPTDTQYF.

The chain carries TRBV7-6 and TRBJ2-4; the match to TRBD2 covers 8 bases. The J call could be wrong; TRBJ2-7 is a better fit for the DNA end. CDR1 SGHVS and CDR2 FNYEAQ come from the germline V gene. The length of the CDR3 is 14 residues. This CDR3 reads CASSPSGTSPEQYF. The CDR3 DNA reads as TGTGCCAGCAGCCCATCCGGGACTAGTCCCGAGCAGTACTTC.

This clonotype was detected ten times or more. V is TRBV10-3 and J is TRBJ2-7, with 12 bases lining up with TRBD2. CDR3 length equals 14 residues. Germline trimming cut 4 bases from V and 9 bases from J; bases unmatched to any gene: 7. Germline-derived CDR1 and CDR2 are ENHRY and SYGVKD. CDR3 coding DNA: TGTGCCATCAGTGGACTAGCGGGAGACTCGGTGCAGTACTTC. Amino acids: CAISGLAGDSVQYF.